This T cell receptor (beta chain) was observed in a study of beta chain features in type 1 diabetes. This CDR3 region has 15 residues. Deletions cut 6 bases from V and 7 bases from J, with 19 bases between. CDR1 and CDR2 from the germline V gene are SEHNR and FQNEAQ (reference sequence). Reverse transcription of all isolated RNA meant that expressed TCRB transcripts were sequenced. The method was immunoSEQ multiplex PCR; TCRdb's version includes in-frame clones alone and lacks a portion of them. The data show 200,000 to 250,000 clones, around 65% seen once. This receptor was obtained from a man in his thirties or forties in good health. The chain links TRBV7-9 to TRBJ2-1; no reliable D call. Input material: naive CD4+ T cells from blood. The CDR3 sequence: CASSPSYSQQNEQFF. The CDR3 bases are TGTGCCAGCAGTCCATCATATTCACAGCAGAATGAGCAGTTCTTC.